This T cell receptor beta chain comes out of a study of shared clonotypes between healthy human individuals. Trimming took 0 bases from V and 6 from J; bases not matched to a gene: 11. The CDR3 loop spans 16 amino acids. From germline, CDR1 is SQVTM and CDR2 ANQGSEA. Here immunoSEQ multiplex PCR was the method, and the copy in TCRdb shows in-frame clones only, minus some. The sample has approximately 2,000,000 clones; around 93% are singletons. Memory CD4+ cells were the fraction left after CD45RA+ naive selection. This receptor was obtained from a man aged 18-30 years in good health. Some clones in this sample may be carry-over from other donors' samples. Sequenced material: naive CD4+ T cells from PBMCs. Documented subset: CD45RA+ positively selected. The chain is built from TRBV29-1 and TRBJ2-1; 7 bases match TRBD1. In DNA form, the CDR3 reads TGCAGCGTTGAAGATCCCGAGGGGGCATGGAGCAATGAGCAGTTCTTC. Translating it yields CSVEDPEGAWSNEQFF.